This TCR beta chain was recovered during a study of identical twins. Details on this clonotype: The target antigen is unknown.

Per the germline V gene, CDR1 is DFQATT and CDR2 is SNEGSKA (reference sequence). The CDR3 is 12 amino acids. V lost 0 bases to trimming and J lost 8 bases, with 8 bases between them. The study's findings and limits: Models, which agreed with sharing between unrelated individuals, nonetheless underestimated the out-of-frame TCR alpha sharing seen in monozygotic twins. While abundant cord blood beta clonotypes carried fewer insertions, memory repertoires showed no such pattern. Weaker excess twin sharing was observed in beta out-of-frame sequences.

Template switching, a step in the protocol, added a universal primer site, and cDNA carried unique molecular identifiers. TCRdb independently ran MiXCR on the 5' RACE reads; one entry per CDR3 protein. The repertoire holds 650,000 to 800,000 distinct CDR3 sequences, with around 8.3% as singletons. These data were likewise used in another study, on yellow fever vaccine responses in identical twins.

The specimen sequenced was PBMCs. The source is a woman under 30 in good health. The chain has TRBV20-1 and TRBJ2-1, with D perhaps given as TRBD1 or TRBD2 (5 bases each). CDR3 DNA sequence: TGCAGTGCTAGAGATTTGGGGGATGAGCAGTTCTTC. This codes for CSARDLGDEQFF.